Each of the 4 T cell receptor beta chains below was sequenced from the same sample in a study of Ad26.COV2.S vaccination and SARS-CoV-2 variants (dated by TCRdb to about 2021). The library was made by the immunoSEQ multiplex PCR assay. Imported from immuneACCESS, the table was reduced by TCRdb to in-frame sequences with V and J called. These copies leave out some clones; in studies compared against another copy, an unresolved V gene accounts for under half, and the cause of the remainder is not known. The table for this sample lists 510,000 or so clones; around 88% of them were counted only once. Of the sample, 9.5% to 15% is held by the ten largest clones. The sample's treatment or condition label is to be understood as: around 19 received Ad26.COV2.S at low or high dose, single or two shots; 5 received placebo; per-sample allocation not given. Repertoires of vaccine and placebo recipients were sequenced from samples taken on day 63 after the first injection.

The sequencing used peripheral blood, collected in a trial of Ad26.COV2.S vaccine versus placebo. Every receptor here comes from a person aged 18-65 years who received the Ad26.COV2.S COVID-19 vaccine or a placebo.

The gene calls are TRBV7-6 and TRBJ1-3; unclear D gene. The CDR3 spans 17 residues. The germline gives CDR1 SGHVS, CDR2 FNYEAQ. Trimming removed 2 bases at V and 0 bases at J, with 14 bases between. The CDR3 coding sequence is TGTGCCAGCAGCTTACTTCGGGGTCCCATCTCTGGAAACACCATATATTTT. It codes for CASSLLRGPISGNTIYF.

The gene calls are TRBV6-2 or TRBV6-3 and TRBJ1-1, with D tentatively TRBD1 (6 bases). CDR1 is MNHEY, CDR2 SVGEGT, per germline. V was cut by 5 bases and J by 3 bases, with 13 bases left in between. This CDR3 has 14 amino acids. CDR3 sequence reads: CASSTGNGYTEAFF. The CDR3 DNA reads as TGTGCCAGCAGTACAGGGAATGGGTACACTGAAGCTTTCTTT.

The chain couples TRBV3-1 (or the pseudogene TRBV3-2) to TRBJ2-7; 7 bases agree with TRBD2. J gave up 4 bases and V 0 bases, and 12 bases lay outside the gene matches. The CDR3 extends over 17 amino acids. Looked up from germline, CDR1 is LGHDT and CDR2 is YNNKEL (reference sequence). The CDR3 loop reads CASSQDRWEGLTYEQYF. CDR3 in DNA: TGTGCCAGCAGCCAAGATAGGTGGGAGGGCCTGACATACGAGCAGTACTTC.

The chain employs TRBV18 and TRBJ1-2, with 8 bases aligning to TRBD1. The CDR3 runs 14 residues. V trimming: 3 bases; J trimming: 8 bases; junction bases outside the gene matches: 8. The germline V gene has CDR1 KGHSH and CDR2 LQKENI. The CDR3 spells CASSPTQTGEGYTF. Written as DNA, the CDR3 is TGTGCCAGCTCACCTACACAGACAGGGGAAGGCTACACCTTC.